Following are 25 T cell receptor beta chains from one sample sequenced in a study of CD8 T cells in Susac syndrome (dated by TCRdb to about 2019). Libraries were made using the immunoSEQ multiplex PCR assay. RNA was extracted using the RNeasy kit, and roughly 0.45 to 1 microgram was reverse transcribed with random hexamers. Through fastp at Q25 and MiXCR, TCRdb rebuilt clones from the public reads, retaining in-frame beta chains. Records with the same CDR3 protein are collapsed into one entry carrying the most frequent genes and DNA. This sample comprises 150,000 to 200,000 distinct CDR3 sequences, approximately 93% of them detected only once. The ten largest make up around 0.093% of the sample. The sample was CD4+ T cells from PBMCs. These receptors were obtained from a human donor with multiple sclerosis.

This clonotype was observed a single time. The chain couples TRBV6-1 to TRBJ2-7, with 10 bases identical to TRBD2. Germline CDR1 reads MNHNS; CDR2 reads SASEGT. J gave up 3 bases and V 5 bases, and 7 bases lay outside the gene matches. The CDR3 is 15 amino acids. The CDR3 reads CASSRPGTSDYEQYF. The CDR3 bases are TGTGCCAGCAGTAGACCCGGGACTAGCGACTACGAGCAGTACTTC.

The chain links TRBV11-2 to TRBJ2-7; no definite D call. Germline CDR1 and CDR2: SGHAT and FQNNGV. The CDR3 covers 13 residues. V was cut by 4 bases and J by 1 base, with 8 bases left in between. DNA of the CDR3: TGTGCCAGCAGCTCGCCGAAATCCTACGAGCAGTACTTC. Translated, it gives CASSSPKSYEQYF.

V gene TRBV3-1 combines with J gene TRBJ1-1, with a possible D match to TRBD1 (6 bases). Looked up from germline, CDR1 is LGHDT and CDR2 is YNNKEL (reference sequence). The ends were cut back, 4 bases at V and 4 bases at J, with 13 bases in the middle. This CDR3 spans 14 amino acids. The CDR3 sequence: CASSPRGYSTEAFF. The DNA of the CDR3 is TGTGCCAGCAGCCCGAGGGGGTATAGCACTGAAGCTTTCTTT. The full variable domain, rest sourced from reference TRBV3-1 and TRBJ1-1, is DTAVSQTPKYLVTQMGNDKSIKCEQNLGHDTMYWYKQDSKKFLKIMFSYNNKELIINETVPNRFSPKSPDKAHLNLHINSLELGDSAVYFCASSPRGYSTEAFFGQGTRLTVV.

The CDR3 loop reads CASSIESGRIYEQYF. CDR3 bases: TGTGCCAGTAGTATAGAATCGGGACGGATCTACGAGCAGTACTTC. The chain combines TRBV19 with TRBJ2-7; tentatively, D is TRBD1 or TRBD2 (5 bases each). Trimming took 0 bases from V and 3 from J, leaving 12 bases between them. Germline V gene sequence: CDR1 LNHDA, CDR2 SQIVND (reference sequence). This CDR3 has 15 residues.

CDR3 sequence: CASSLEGTDTQYF. CDR3 sequence (DNA): TGTGCCAGCAGCTTGGAGGGCACAGATACGCAGTATTTT. The genes are TRBV7-9 and TRBJ2-3; tentative D call: TRBD2 (5 bases). The V end was cut by 3 bases, the J end by 1 base, with 5 bases between. CDR1 and CDR2 (germline): SEHNR, FQNEAQ (reference sequence). This CDR3 spans 13 amino acids.

The chain is built from TRBV20-1 and TRBJ2-1; D perhaps matches TRBD1 (7 bases). Germline CDR1 and CDR2: DFQATT and SNEGSKA (reference sequence). V lost 5 bases, J lost 1 base, and 18 bases lay in between. This CDR3 has 16 residues. CDR3 DNA: TGCAGTGCTGGAGGGGGCGGGCCTACTTCCTACAATGAGCAGTTCTTC. This codes for CSAGGGGPTSYNEQFF.

This clonotype has only one observation. CDR3 sequence reads: CASNPEGDTQYF. The CDR3 DNA is TGTGCCAGCAACCCGGAGGGAGATACGCAGTATTTT. The genes are TRBV12-3 or TRBV12-4 and TRBJ2-3; possibly TRBD2 for D (6 bases). The CDR3 consists of 12 residues. Trimming took 7 bases from V and 5 from J, leaving 10 bases between them.

The chain combines TRBV12-3 or TRBV12-4 with TRBJ2-2; 7 bases agree with TRBD1. The CDR3 length is 14 residues. The trim removed 6 bases at V and 3 bases at J, leaving 4 bases unmatched. The CDR3 DNA follows: TGTGCCAGCAGGACAACAGGGGACACCGGGGAGCTGTTTTTT. Its translation: CASRTTGDTGELFF.

The chain carries TRBV24-1 and TRBJ2-3, with 9 bases fitting TRBD1. CDR3 length: 16 residues. Germline lookup yields CDR1 KGHDR and CDR2 SFDVKD. With 4 bases clipped from V and 3 bases from J, the junction kept 7 bases outside the gene matches. The CDR3 loop reads CATSDPGQGDTDTQYF. As DNA, the CDR3 is TGTGCCACCAGTGACCCGGGACAGGGAGATACAGATACGCAGTATTTT.

The CDR3 sequence: CASSSRGWDQPQHF. CDR3 in DNA: TGTGCCAGCAGCTCCAGGGGATGGGATCAGCCCCAGCATTTT. The rearrangement joins TRBV6-2 or TRBV6-3 to TRBJ1-5, with D perhaps matching TRBD1 (6 bases). This CDR3 spans 14 amino acids. Germline lookup yields CDR1 MNHEY and CDR2 SVGEGT. The V gene lost 6 bases and the J gene lost 5 bases, with 14 bases spanning the gap.

This chain joins TRBV30 and TRBJ2-2, with D hard to call. Germline V gene data show CDR1 as GTSNPN and CDR2 as SVGIG (reference sequence). The CDR3 has 11 amino acids. Trimming took off 4 bases at V and 4 bases at J, with 4 bases between the two ends. CDR3: CAWTGTGELFF. Written as DNA, the CDR3 is TGTGCCTGGACCGGCACCGGGGAGCTGTTTTTT. Using reference TRBV30 and TRBJ2-2 for the parts outside the CDR3, the full variable domain is SQTIHQWPATLVQPVGSPLSLECTVEGTSNPNLYWYRQAAGRGLQLLFYSVGIGQISSEVPQNLSASRPQDRQFILSSKKLLLSDSGFYLCAWTGTGELFFGEGSRLTVL.

J is TRBJ2-7 and V is TRBV10-3, with TRBD1 matching over 8 bases. The V gene's germline CDR1 is ENHRY and CDR2 SYGVKD. The CDR3 extends over 13 amino acids. V trimming: 4 bases; J trimming: 3 bases; junction bases outside the gene matches: 2. The CDR3 DNA reads as TGTGCCATCAGTGTACAGGGGGTCTACGAGCAGTACTTC. Its translation: CAISVQGVYEQYF.

The chain uses TRBV10-3 and TRBJ1-1; D unresolved. V was pared by 4 bases and J by 11 bases, with 11 bases between. The CDR3 is made up of 11 amino acids. Germline CDR1 reads ENHRY; CDR2 reads SYGVKD. In DNA, the CDR3 is TGTGCCATCAGTGGCGAGCTTTCGGCTTTCTTT. This encodes CAISGELSAFF.

The V gene is TRBV7-2, the J gene TRBJ2-3; D perhaps matches TRBD2 (5 bases). This CDR3 comprises 13 residues. CDR1 and CDR2 from the germline V gene are SGHTA and FQGNSA. The germline V and J ends were trimmed by 4 bases and 7 bases, with 12 bases remaining between them. The CDR3 DNA follows: TGTGCCAGCAGCTCGGACTTCGGTAATACGCAGTATTTT. This translates into CASSSDFGNTQYF. Based on the CDR3 plus reference TRBV7-2 and TRBJ2-3, the full variable domain is GAGVSQSPSNKVTEKGKDVELRCDPISGHTALYWYRQSLGQGLEFLIYFQGNSAPDKSGLPSDRFSAERTGGSVSTLTIQRTQQEDSAVYLCASSSDFGNTQYFGPGTRLTVL.

J is TRBJ2-3 and V is TRBV3-1, with TRBD2 identical over 9 bases. The CDR3 consists of 16 residues. Germline assignment: CDR1 LGHDT and CDR2 YNNKEL (reference sequence). The V segment lost 2 bases and the J segment 2 bases; nucleotides outside the gene matches: 5. The CDR3 DNA follows: TGTGCCAGCAGCCAAAGGGCTAGCGGGACCACAGATACGCAGTATTTT. This codes for CASSQRASGTTDTQYF.

V and J are TRBV7-8 and TRBJ2-7; the match to TRBD2 covers 11 bases. The CDR3 covers 16 residues. V gave up 5 bases and J gave up 7 bases; unmatched junction bases: 13. CDR1 and CDR2 (germline): SGHVS, FQNEAQ. The CDR3, as DNA: TGTGCCAGCAGCCCACTCCAACTAGCGGGAGATGGTGAGCAGTACTTC. This translates into CASSPLQLAGDGEQYF. The variable domain in full, with the rest retrieved from reference TRBV7-8 and TRBJ2-7, is GAGVSQSPRYKVAKRGQDVALRCDPISGHVSLFWYQQALGQGPEFLTYFQNEAQLDKSGLPSDRFFAERPEGSVSTLKIQRTQQEDSAVYLCASSPLQLAGDGEQYFGPGTRLTVT.

The chain combines TRBV6-5 with TRBJ2-5; the D gene is possibly TRBD1 (8 bases). This CDR3 is built from 14 residues. Per germline, CDR1 MNHEY and CDR2 SVGAGI. The V end lost 5 bases, the J end lost 5 bases, and 15 bases lay between the germline ends. CDR3 loop: CASSRTGRGETQYF. Written as DNA, the CDR3 is TGTGCCAGCAGTCGGACAGGGCGGGGGGAGACCCAGTACTTC.

The chain couples TRBV27 to TRBJ2-5; D perhaps matches TRBD1 (5 bases). Per germline, CDR1 MNHEY and CDR2 SMNVEV (reference sequence). The CDR3 extends over 15 amino acids. V was shortened by 1 base and J by 5 bases, with 14 bases between the two germline ends. The CDR3 DNA reads as TGTGCCAGCAGTTTATTCTACCAGGGATGGGAGACCCAGTACTTC. Amino acid sequence: CASSLFYQGWETQYF.

The chain links TRBV20-1 to TRBJ2-6; D may correspond to TRBD1 or TRBD2 (5 bases each). Between the trimmed V and J ends, which lost 0 bases and 1 base, there was a span of 7 bases. The CDR3 spans 15 residues. Germline CDR1 and CDR2: DFQATT and SNEGSKA (reference sequence). CDR3 amino acids: CSARDGGSGANVLTF. In nucleotides, the CDR3 is TGCAGTGCTAGAGATGGGGGATCTGGGGCCAACGTCCTGACTTTC.

V gene TRBV29-1 combines with J gene TRBJ1-5, with 7 bases matching TRBD1. The CDR3 contains 13 residues. Germline lookup yields CDR1 SQVTM and CDR2 ANQGSEA. V was pared by 4 bases and J by 5 bases, with 5 bases of the junction left unmatched. The CDR3 DNA reads TGCAGCGTTGGACAGGGCTATGATCAGCCCCAGCATTTT. The encoded protein is CSVGQGYDQPQHF. Full variable domain (missing parts from reference TRBV29-1 and TRBJ1-5): SAVISQKPSRDICQRGTSLTIQCQVDSQVTMMFWYRQQPGQSLTLIATANQGSEATYESGFVIDKFPISRPNLTFSTLTVSNMSPEDSSIYLCSVGQGYDQPQHFGDGTRLSIL.

The CDR3 is CATSRGGQGAFSEQYF. DNA of the CDR3: TGTGCCACCAGCAGAGGGGGACAGGGGGCTTTTTCCGAGCAGTACTTC. The chain has TRBV15 and TRBJ2-7; TRBD1 matches 12 bases. With 1 base clipped from V and 6 bases from J, the junction kept 7 bases outside the gene matches. The length of the CDR3 is 16 residues. Germline loops: CDR1 LNHNV, CDR2 YYDKDF (reference sequence).

V is TRBV24-1 and J is TRBJ2-1; D gene ambiguous. V was shortened by 2 bases and J by 0 bases, with 1 base between the two germline ends. Germline assignment: CDR1 KGHDR and CDR2 SFDVKD. There are 13 residues in the CDR3. CDR3 sequence: CATSDSSYNEQFF. DNA for the CDR3: TGTGCCACCAGTGATTCCTCCTACAATGAGCAGTTCTTC.

This clonotype was seen only a few times. V usage is TRBV7-2 and J usage is TRBJ1-4; D gene uncertain. Germline CDR1 and CDR2: SGHTA and FQGNSA. This CDR3 is 11 amino acids long. V was cut by 1 base and J by 10 bases, with 4 bases left in between. The CDR3 sequence: CASSLGGKLFF. CDR3 sequence (DNA): TGTGCCAGCAGCTTAGGTGGAAAACTGTTTTTT.

The sample holds one count of this clonotype. The rearrangement links TRBV6-5 to TRBJ1-6, with 8 bases lining up with TRBD1. Germline V CDR1 and CDR2: MNHEY, SVGAGI. With 6 bases clipped from V and 8 bases from J, the junction kept 9 bases outside the gene matches. The CDR3 totals 15 residues. The CDR3 sequence is CASSRTGKRDSPLHF. DNA of the CDR3: TGTGCCAGCAGCAGGACAGGGAAGAGGGATTCACCCCTCCACTTT.

The chain joins TRBV5-6 to TRBJ2-7, with TRBD1 identical over 7 bases. Germline V gene lookup returns CDR1 SGHDT and CDR2 YYEEEE. The CDR3 runs to 16 residues. The V and J ends lost 2 bases and 2 bases, in that order; junction bases with no gene match: 10. CDR3 DNA: TGTGCCAGCAGCTTCTCCCCGGGACAGCTGACCTACGAGCAGTACTTC. It yields the protein CASSFSPGQLTYEQYF.